The 14 T cell receptor beta chains below were found in one sample sequenced in a study of blood T cells in healthy people across ages. Then a second PCR, running about 6 to 12 cycles, was carried out with a sample-barcoded 5' primer and a J-beta primer mix. TCRdb independently ran MiXCR on the 5' RACE reads; one entry per CDR3 protein. The sample lists nearly 800,000 distinct CDR3 sequences, 45% to 70% occurring once. Specimen: blood. All receptors come from a man aged 35 to 55 in good health.

This clonotype has a count of ten or more. One end of the junction is discordant with germline, which a read error may explain. The rearrangement joins TRBV5-1 to TRBJ2-6; D not resolved. Germline-derived CDR1 and CDR2 are SGHRS and YFSETQ. The CDR3 covers 14 residues. As DNA, the CDR3 is TGTGCCAGCAGCCTCACAGCTGGGGCCAACGTCCTGACTTTC. The encoded protein is CASSLTAGANVLTF.

The genes are TRBV5-6 and TRBJ2-4, with D hard to call. The tail of the sequence fits TRBJ2-7 better, so the J call may be wrong. The CDR3 is made up of 13 amino acids. Germline V gene lookup returns CDR1 SGHDT and CDR2 YYEEEE. CDR3 sequence: CASSFGTVAEQYF. The CDR3 DNA reads as TGTGCCAGCAGCTTCGGCACAGTGGCCGAGCAGTACTTC.

The chain links TRBV4-2 to TRBJ1-5; D is perhaps TRBD1 (6 bases). CDR1 is LGHNA and CDR2 is YNFKEQ in the germline V gene. CDR3 length: 16 amino acids. The ends were cut back, 0 bases at V and 0 bases at J, with 9 bases in the middle. The CDR3 coding sequence is TGTGCCAGCAGCCAAGACGGGGGGGCTAGCAATCAGCCCCAGCATTTT. Its translation is CASSQDGGASNQPQHF.

This clonotype was counted many times. V gene TRBV7-2 combines with J gene TRBJ2-5, with 9 nucleotides matching TRBD2. Germline trimming cut 5 bases from V and 2 bases from J; bases unmatched to any gene: 9. CDR1 and CDR2 from the germline V gene are SGHTA and FQGNSA. CDR3 length equals 16 residues. In DNA, the CDR3 is TGTGCCAGCAGCCGAGTAGCGGGGGCTTCTCAAGAGACCCAGTACTTC. Amino acid sequence: CASSRVAGASQETQYF.

The chain joins TRBV20-1 to TRBJ2-1, with 7 bases fitting TRBD2. Germline lookup yields CDR1 DFQATT and CDR2 SNEGSKA (reference sequence). This CDR3 region has 14 residues. The V gene end was trimmed by 3 bases and the J gene end by 4 bases; junction bases not matched to a gene: 6. The CDR3 DNA reads TGCAGTGCTAGCAAAGCGGGGACTTACAATGAGCAGTTCTTC. Translation gives CSASKAGTYNEQFF.

A few counts support this clonotype. The chain links TRBV4-2 to TRBJ2-7; no reliable D call. With the DNA end fitting TRBJ2-5 better, the J assignment may be wrong. This CDR3 contains 13 residues. Germline values: CDR1 LGHNA, CDR2 YNFKEQ. The CDR3 loop is CASSQTPWETQYF. The CDR3 DNA reads TGTGCCAGCAGCCAGACCCCGTGGGAGACCCAGTACTTC.

The V gene is TRBV4-1, the J gene TRBJ1-1; D unclear. V was clipped by 6 bases and J by 4 bases, with 12 bases between them. The CDR3 has 13 residues. Germline CDR1 is MGHRA and CDR2 is YSYEKL. The CDR3 DNA sequence: TGCGCCAGCAGTCTGTGGGAGGGCACTGAAGCTTTCTTT. This encodes CASSLWEGTEAFF.

The J gene is TRBJ2-5, the V gene TRBV18, with TRBD2 matching over 9 bases. V lost 2 bases to trimming and J lost 5 bases; unmatched junction nucleotides: 6. This CDR3 comprises 15 residues. CDR1 is KGHSH, CDR2 LQKENI, per germline. DNA for the CDR3: TGTGCCAGCTCACCAAGGCCTAGCGGGGAGGAGACCCAGTACTTC. Translation: CASSPRPSGEETQYF.

This clonotype was counted between two and nine times. The V gene is TRBV7-3, the J gene TRBJ2-5, with D unclear. There are 13 residues in the CDR3. V lost 5 bases to trimming and J lost 11 bases, with 18 bases between them. Germline loops: CDR1 SGHTA, CDR2 FQGTGA. This chain's CDR3 is CASSTMILGEQYF. The CDR3 DNA reads TGTGCCAGCAGCACTATGATACTGGGTGAGCAGTACTTC.

The chain joins TRBV20-1 to TRBJ2-5, with D unresolved. This CDR3 has 14 residues. Germline CDR1 and CDR2: DFQATT and SNEGSKA (reference sequence). V was clipped by 3 bases and J by 3 bases, with 14 bases between them. The CDR3 nucleotides are TGCAGTGCTAGCCCCCTTATCGGCGAAGAGACCCAGTACTTC. Encoded protein: CSASPLIGEETQYF.

The V gene is TRBV24-1, the J gene TRBJ2-3; D tentatively reads TRBD1 or TRBD2 (5 bases each). Trimming removed 1 base at V and 4 bases at J, with 14 bases between. The germline V gene encodes CDR1 KGHDR and CDR2 SFDVKD. This CDR3 is built from 16 residues. DNA for the CDR3: TGTGCCACCAGTGATTTAGCAGGGACGGTGCCAGATACGCAGTATTTT. Translated: CATSDLAGTVPDTQYF.

This chain connects TRBV20-1 to TRBJ1-1; D call uncertain. Germline CDR1 DFQATT, CDR2 SNEGSKA (reference sequence). The CDR3 consists of 13 residues. Trimming took off 2 bases at V and 0 bases at J, with 7 bases between the two ends. This chain's CDR3 is CSARTTMNTEAFF. CDR3 nucleotide sequence: TGCAGTGCTAGAACCACCATGAACACTGAAGCTTTCTTT.

This chain joins TRBV6-1 and TRBJ2-2; TRBD1 aligns across 7 bases. Germline V lookup: CDR1 MNHNS, CDR2 SASEGT. This CDR3 contains 16 residues. The V segment lost 5 bases and the J segment 0 bases; nucleotides outside the gene matches: 6. CDR3 coding DNA: TGTGCCAGCAGTCCCGGACAGGTCACGAACACCGGGGAGCTGTTTTTT. Translation: CASSPGQVTNTGELFF.

The chain uses TRBV5-1 and TRBJ2-7; D possibly corresponds to TRBD2 (6 bases). Between the trimmed V and J ends, which lost 6 bases and 7 bases, there was a span of 23 bases. The CDR3 has 15 residues. Germline V gene lookup returns CDR1 SGHRS and CDR2 YFSETQ. DNA for the CDR3: TGCGCCAGCAACCAAGTCGGGACGGGGGTCGGGGAGCAGTACTTC. Amino acids: CASNQVGTGVGEQYF.